The source of this TCR beta chain is a study of molecular identifiers for immune sequencing clone quantification. Study-level results: Clones above 20 RNA copies contained over 98% of effector molecules and under 1% of naive molecules.

MiXCR, run by TCRdb on the PCR reads, gives a single entry per CDR3 protein. This table holds 60,000 to 80,000 distinct CDR3 sequences, around a sixth found once. V was pared by 5 bases and J by 2 bases, with 5 bases of the junction left unmatched. The CDR3 totals 15 residues. Germline V gene data show CDR1 as SGHNT and CDR2 as YENEEA. This clonotype turned up a few times. As yet, its antigen is unknown. The V call is TRBV11-3, the J call TRBJ2-1, with 8 bases matching TRBD1. Input material: naive CD8+ T cells from blood, with Jurkat cell RNA spiked in. Subset reported: FACS-sorted CD8+CD4-CCR7+CD45RA+ naive T cells. The receptor's source is a human donor in good health. Some libraries in this study had Jurkat cell RNA spiked in. The CDR3 loop reads CASSPRDRPYNEQFF. The DNA of the CDR3 is TGTGCCAGCAGCCCCCGGGACAGGCCCTACAATGAGCAGTTCTTC.